This T cell receptor (beta chain) was captured by sequencing in a study of cytomegalovirus exposure and HLA in healthy donors. Worth noting for this clone: Its cognate antigen is unknown.

General study points: Some TCR beta chains (more than 150 of them) were listed as cytomegalovirus-associated.

The PCR used 60 Vbeta and 13 Jbeta primers. Produced via immunoSEQ multiplex PCR; TCRdb's table is partial and in-frame only. This sample yields about 190,000 clones, of which approximately 77% are seen a single time; roughly 3.1% belongs to the top ten. CDR1 is SGHRS, CDR2 YFSETQ, per germline. The CDR3 is 16 residues long. The V and J ends lost 5 bases and 0 bases respectively, with 12 bases between them. The sequence was collected from a man aged 40-50 years in good health and CMV-seropositive. Sequencing was performed on PBMCs. The rearrangement links TRBV5-1 to TRBJ2-6, with TRBD1 as a possible D gene (5 bases). The CDR3 DNA is TGCGCCAGCAGTCATGACAGTTACTCTGGGGCCAACGTCCTGACTTTC. Protein product: CASSHDSYSGANVLTF.